The clone carrying this T cell receptor (beta chain) was detected many times. The antigen remains unidentified. V was trimmed by 7 bases and J by 0 bases, leaving 7 bases between them. The CDR3 has 12 amino acids. CDR1 is SNHLY, CDR2 FYNNEI, per germline. As for the cDNA, it was generated by 5'RACE with 10-nucleotide random UMIs. MiXCR, run by TCRdb on the 5' RACE reads, gives a single entry per CDR3 protein. The data hold under 90,000 distinct CDR3 sequences, with roughly 3.2% observed a single time. The data belong to a study of neurological immune-mediated disorders. The study, taken as a whole, reports: TCR clonal expansion peaked in HTLV-1-associated myelopathy patients and was lowest in multiple sclerosis patients. The repertoires of 18 of 34 multiple sclerosis patients fell into one related-CDR3 cluster (a possible signature) under phylogenetic grouping.

The TCR comes from a woman aged 50 to 60 with multiple sclerosis. The sequenced sample was PBMCs. This chain joins TRBV2 and TRBJ2-7; possibly TRBD1 or TRBD2 for D (5 bases each). The CDR3: CASKRGSYEQYF. The CDR3 DNA sequence: TGTGCCAGCAAGAGGGGCTCCTACGAGCAGTACTTC.